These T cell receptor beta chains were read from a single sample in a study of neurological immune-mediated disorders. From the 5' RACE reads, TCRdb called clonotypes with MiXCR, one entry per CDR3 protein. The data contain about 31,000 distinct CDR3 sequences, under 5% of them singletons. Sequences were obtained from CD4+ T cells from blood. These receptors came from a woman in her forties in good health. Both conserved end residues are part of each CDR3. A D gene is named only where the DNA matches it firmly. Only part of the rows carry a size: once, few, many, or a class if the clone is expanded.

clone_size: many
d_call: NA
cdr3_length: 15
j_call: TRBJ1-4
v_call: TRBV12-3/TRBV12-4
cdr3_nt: TGTGCCAGCACTGCGAGCGGGGCAACTAATGAAAAACTGTTTTTT
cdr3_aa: CASTASGATNEKLFF

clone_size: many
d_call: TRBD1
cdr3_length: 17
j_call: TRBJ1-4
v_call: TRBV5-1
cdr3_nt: TGCGCCAGCAGCTTGGAGAGTGGGGGACAGAGAAATGAAAAACTGTTTTTT
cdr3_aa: CASSLESGGQRNEKLFF

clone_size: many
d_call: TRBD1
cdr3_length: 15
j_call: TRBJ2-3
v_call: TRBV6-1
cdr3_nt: TGTGCCAGCAGGGAGGGACAGGGGAAAACAGATACGCAGTATTTT
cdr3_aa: CASREGQGKTDTQYF

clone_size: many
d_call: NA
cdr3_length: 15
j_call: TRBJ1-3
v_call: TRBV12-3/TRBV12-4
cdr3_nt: TGTGCCAGCAGTAGTACAGGGAGTTCGGGAAACACCATATATTTT
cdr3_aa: CASSSTGSSGNTIYF

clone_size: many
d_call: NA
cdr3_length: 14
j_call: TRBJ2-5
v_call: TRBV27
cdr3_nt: TGTGCCAGCAGCAAACCGGGAAACCAAGAGACCCAGTACTTC
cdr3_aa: CASSKPGNQETQYF

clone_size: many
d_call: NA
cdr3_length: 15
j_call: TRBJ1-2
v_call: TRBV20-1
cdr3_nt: TGCAGTGCTAGAGGCGGCGACGGGCTGAACTATGGCTACACCTTC
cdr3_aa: CSARGGDGLNYGYTF

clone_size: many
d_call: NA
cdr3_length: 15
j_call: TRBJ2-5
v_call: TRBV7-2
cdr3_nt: TGTGCCAGCAGCTTACGAGGGACCCCCAAAGAGACCCAGTACTTC
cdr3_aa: CASSLRGTPKETQYF

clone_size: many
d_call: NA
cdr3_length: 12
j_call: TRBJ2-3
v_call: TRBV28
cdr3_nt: TGTGCCAGCAGGGCCCCGCCGGAGGCGCAGTATTTT
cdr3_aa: CASRAPPEAQYF

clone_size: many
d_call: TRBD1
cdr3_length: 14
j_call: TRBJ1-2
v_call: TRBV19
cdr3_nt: TGTGCCAGTAGTCCGATTGGACAGGTCGTTGGCTACACCTTC
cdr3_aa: CASSPIGQVVGYTF

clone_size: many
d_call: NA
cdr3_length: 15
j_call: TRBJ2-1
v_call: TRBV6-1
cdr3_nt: TGTGCCAGCAGCCAACTTGGGGTTACAATGGATGAGCAGTTCTTC
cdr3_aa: CASSQLGVTMDEQFF

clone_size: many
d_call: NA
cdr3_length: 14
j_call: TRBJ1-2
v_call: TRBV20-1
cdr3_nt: TGCAGTCCGGGTCGGAGGCAGCCTAACTATGGCTACACCTTC
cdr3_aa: CSPGRRQPNYGYTF

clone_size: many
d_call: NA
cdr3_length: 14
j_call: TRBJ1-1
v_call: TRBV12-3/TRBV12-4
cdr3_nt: TGTGCCAGCAGTGTCCCAGACAGGCCCACTGAAGCTTTCTTT
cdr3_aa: CASSVPDRPTEAFF

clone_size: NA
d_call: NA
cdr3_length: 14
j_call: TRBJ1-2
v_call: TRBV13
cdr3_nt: TGTGCCAGCAGCCACGGGCAGGGAGGCGCTGGCTACACCTTC
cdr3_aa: CASSHGQGGAGYTF

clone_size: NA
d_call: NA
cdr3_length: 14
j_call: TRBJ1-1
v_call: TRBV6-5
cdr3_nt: TGTGCCAGCAGTTACGACAGGCGGAACACTGAAGCTTTCTTT
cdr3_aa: CASSYDRRNTEAFF

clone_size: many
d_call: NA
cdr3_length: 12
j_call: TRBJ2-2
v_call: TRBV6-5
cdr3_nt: TGTGCCAGCGCCAGCGTAACCGGGGAGCTGTTTTTT
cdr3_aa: CASASVTGELFF

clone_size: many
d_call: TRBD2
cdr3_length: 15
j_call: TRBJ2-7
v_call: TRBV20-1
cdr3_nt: TGCAGTGCTGGTAAGACAGTACGAAGCGGGGGCGAGCAGTACTTC
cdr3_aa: CSAGKTVRSGGEQYF

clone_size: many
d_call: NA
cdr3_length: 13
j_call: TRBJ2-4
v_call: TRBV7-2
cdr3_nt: TGTGCCAGCAGACCTCAAGCCAAAAACATTCAGTACTTC
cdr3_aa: CASRPQAKNIQYF

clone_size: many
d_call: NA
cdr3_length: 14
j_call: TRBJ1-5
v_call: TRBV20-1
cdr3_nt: TGCAGTGCTATTCCGGGACCGAGCAATCAGCCCCAGCATTTT
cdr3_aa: CSAIPGPSNQPQHF

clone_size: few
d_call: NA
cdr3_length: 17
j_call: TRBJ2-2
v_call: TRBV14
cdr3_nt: TGTGCCAGCAGCCAAGTCTTCGGGGGCGGTAACACCGGGGAGCTGTTTTTT
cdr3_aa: CASSQVFGGGNTGELFF

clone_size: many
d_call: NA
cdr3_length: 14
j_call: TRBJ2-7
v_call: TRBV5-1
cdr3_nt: TGCGCCAGCAGCTTGCTTTTGGGCTCCTACGAGCAGTACTTC
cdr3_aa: CASSLLLGSYEQYF

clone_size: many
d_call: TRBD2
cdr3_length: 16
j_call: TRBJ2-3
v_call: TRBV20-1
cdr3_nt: TGCAGTGCTAGGTGGGCTAGCGGGACATTCACAGATACGCAGTATTTT
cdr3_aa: CSARWASGTFTDTQYF

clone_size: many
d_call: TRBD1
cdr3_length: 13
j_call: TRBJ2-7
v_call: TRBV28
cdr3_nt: TGTGCCAGCAGAACAGGGGGCTCGAGGGAGCAGTACTTC
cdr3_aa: CASRTGGSREQYF

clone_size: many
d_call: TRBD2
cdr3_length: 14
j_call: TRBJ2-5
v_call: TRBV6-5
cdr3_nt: TGTGCCAGCAGCCCGGGACTCCGGGAGGGGACCCAGTACTTC
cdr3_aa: CASSPGLREGTQYF

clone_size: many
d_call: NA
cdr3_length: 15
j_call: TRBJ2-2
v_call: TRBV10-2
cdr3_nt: TGCGCCAGCCTGTTTAGGAAGGGTGGCACCGGGGAGCTGTTTTTT
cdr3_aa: CASLFRKGGTGELFF

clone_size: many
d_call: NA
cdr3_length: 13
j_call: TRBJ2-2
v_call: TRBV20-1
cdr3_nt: TGCAGTGCTAGGGTCCAGGGCACCGGGGAGCTGTTTTTT
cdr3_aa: CSARVQGTGELFF

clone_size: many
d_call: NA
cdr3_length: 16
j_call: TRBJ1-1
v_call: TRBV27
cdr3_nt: TGTGCCAGCAGCTATGACCGAGGGCAGGGGAACACTGAAGCTTTCTTT
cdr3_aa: CASSYDRGQGNTEAFF

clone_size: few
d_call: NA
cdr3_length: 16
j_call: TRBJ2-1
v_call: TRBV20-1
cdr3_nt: TGCAGTGCGTCACTCCCTAGCGCCCTGGTGGGCAATGAGCAGTTCTTC
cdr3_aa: CSASLPSALVGNEQFF

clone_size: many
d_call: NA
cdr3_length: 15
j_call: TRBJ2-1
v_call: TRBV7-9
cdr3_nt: TGTGCCAGCAGCCCGGGCCGGAGCGTAATGGATGAGCAGTTCTTC
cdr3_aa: CASSPGRSVMDEQFF

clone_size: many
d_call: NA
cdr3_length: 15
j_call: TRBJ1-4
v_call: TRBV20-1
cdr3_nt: TGCAGTGCTAGAGATAGGACGGGGTGGAATGAAAAACTGTTTTTT
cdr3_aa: CSARDRTGWNEKLFF

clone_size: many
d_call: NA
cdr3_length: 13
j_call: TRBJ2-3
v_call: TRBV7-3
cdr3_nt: TGTGCCAGCAGCCCGGGACCCGCTGGTACGCAGTATTTT
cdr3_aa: CASSPGPAGTQYF

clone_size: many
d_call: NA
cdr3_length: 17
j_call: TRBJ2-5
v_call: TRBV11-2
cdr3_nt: TGTGCCAGCAGCCCACGAGGGTATGGGGACCGAGGGGAGACCCAGTACTTC
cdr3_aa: CASSPRGYGDRGETQYF

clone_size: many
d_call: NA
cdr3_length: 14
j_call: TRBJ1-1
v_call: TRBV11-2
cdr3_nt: TGTGCCAGCAGCCCAAGGGGGGGCAACACTGAAGCTTTCTTT
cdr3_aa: CASSPRGGNTEAFF

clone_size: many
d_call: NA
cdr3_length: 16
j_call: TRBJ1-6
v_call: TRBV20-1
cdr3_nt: TGCAGTGCTAGAAACGCGATACAGGGAGATGATTCACCCCTCCACTTT
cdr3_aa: CSARNAIQGDDSPLHF

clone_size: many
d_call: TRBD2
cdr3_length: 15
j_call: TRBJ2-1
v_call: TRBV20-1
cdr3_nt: TGCAGTGCTAGTGGGGCTAGCGGGTTGTACAATGAGCAGTTCTTC
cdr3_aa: CSASGASGLYNEQFF

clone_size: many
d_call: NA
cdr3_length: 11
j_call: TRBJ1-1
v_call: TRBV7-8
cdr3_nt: TGTGCCACCCTCGACAGCGCTGAAGCTTTCTTT
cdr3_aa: CATLDSAEAFF

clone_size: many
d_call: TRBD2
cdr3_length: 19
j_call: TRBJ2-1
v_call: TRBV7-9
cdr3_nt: TGTGCCAGCAGTTCGAGGACTAGCGGGGATCCCTTTGGGTACAATGAGCAGTTCTTC
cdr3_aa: CASSSRTSGDPFGYNEQFF

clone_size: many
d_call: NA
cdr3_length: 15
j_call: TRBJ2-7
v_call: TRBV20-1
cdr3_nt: TGCAGTGCGGCTGCCTCGGGACCGGCCTCCTACGAGCAGTACTTC
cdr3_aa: CSAAASGPASYEQYF

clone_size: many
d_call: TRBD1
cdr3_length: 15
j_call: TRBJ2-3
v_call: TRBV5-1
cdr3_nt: TGCGCCAGCAGCTCCTCGGACAGGAGCACAGATACGCAGTATTTT
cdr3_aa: CASSSSDRSTDTQYF

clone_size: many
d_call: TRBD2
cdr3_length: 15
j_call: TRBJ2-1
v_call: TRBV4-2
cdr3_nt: TGTGCCAGCAGCCAAGGTGGGACTAGCCTCAATGAGCAGTTCTTC
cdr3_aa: CASSQGGTSLNEQFF

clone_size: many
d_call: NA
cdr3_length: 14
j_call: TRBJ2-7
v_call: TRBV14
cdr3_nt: TGTGCCAGCAGCCAAGATCTGTACAGGGACGAGCAGTACTTC
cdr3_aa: CASSQDLYRDEQYF

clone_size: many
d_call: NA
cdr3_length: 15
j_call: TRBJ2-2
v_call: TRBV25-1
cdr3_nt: TGTGCCAGCCAGAACCCAGGTTTGGACACCGGGGAGCTGTTTTTT
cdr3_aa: CASQNPGLDTGELFF

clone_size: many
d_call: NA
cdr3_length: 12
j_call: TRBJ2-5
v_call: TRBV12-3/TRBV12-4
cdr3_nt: TGTGCCAGCAGTCGGGCTCTTGAGACCCAGTACTTC
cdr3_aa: CASSRALETQYF

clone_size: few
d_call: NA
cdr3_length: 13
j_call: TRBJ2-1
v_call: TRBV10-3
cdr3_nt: TGTGCCACCGGGACTCCTTTGGGGAATGAGCAGTTCTTC
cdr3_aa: CATGTPLGNEQFF

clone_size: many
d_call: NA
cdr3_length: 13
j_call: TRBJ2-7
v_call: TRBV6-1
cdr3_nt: TGTGCCAGCAGTGACAGGGGAGACGACGAGCAGTACTTC
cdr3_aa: CASSDRGDDEQYF

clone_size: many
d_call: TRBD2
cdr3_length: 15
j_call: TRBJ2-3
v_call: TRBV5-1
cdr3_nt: TGCGCCAGCGCCGACCTTAGCGGGAGCACAGATACGCAGTATTTT
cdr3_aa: CASADLSGSTDTQYF

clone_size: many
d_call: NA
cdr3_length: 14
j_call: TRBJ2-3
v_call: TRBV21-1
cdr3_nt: TGTGCCAGCACTGGAGGGAGGGGGACAGATACGCAGTATTTT
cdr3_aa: CASTGGRGTDTQYF

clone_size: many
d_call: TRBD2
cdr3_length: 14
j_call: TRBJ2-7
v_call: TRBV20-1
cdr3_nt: TGCAGTGCTGGATTTAGCGGGAGCAGCGACGAGCAGTACTTC
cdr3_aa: CSAGFSGSSDEQYF

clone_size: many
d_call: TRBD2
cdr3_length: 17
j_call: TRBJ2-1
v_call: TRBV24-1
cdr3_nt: TGTGCCACCAGTGATCCTACCGGGACTAGCGGGGGCAATGAGCAGTTCTTC
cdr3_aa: CATSDPTGTSGGNEQFF

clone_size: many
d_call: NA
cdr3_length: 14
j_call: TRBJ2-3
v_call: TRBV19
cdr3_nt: TGTGCCAGTAGTAATAAAGGACCCACAGATACGCAGTATTTT
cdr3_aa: CASSNKGPTDTQYF

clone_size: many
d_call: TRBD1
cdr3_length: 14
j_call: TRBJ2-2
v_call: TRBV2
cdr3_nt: TGTGCCAGCAGGCGGACAGGGACCAGTGGGGAGCTGTTTTTT
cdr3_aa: CASRRTGTSGELFF

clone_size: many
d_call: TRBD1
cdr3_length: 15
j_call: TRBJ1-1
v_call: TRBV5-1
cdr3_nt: TGCGCCAGCAGCCGGGGCACCGGGACAGGGCCGTCCGCTTTCTTT
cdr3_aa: CASSRGTGTGPSAFF

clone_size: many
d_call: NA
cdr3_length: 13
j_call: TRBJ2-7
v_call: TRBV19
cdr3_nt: TGTGCCAGTAGTATGGGCTGGAGCTACGAGCAGTACTTC
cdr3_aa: CASSMGWSYEQYF

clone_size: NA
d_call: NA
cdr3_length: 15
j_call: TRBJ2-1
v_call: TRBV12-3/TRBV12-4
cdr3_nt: TGTGCCAGCAGTTTGGGAAAGCAGCCTTACAATGAGCAGTTCTTC
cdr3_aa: CASSLGKQPYNEQFF

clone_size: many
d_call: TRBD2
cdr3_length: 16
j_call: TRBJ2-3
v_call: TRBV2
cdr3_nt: TGTGCCAGCAGAGCATCCAGCGGGAGCGGAGCAGATACGCAGTATTTT
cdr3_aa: CASRASSGSGADTQYF

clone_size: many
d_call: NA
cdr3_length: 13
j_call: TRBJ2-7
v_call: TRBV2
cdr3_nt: TGTGCCAGCAGTGCTTTATTAGGATACGAGCAGTACTTC
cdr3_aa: CASSALLGYEQYF

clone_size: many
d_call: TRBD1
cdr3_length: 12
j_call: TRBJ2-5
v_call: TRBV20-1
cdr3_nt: TGCAGTGCTACCGGGACAGGAGAGACCCAGTACTTC
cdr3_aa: CSATGTGETQYF

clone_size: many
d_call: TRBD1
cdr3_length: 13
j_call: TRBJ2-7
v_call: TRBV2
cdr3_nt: TGTGCCAGCAGTGTGGACAGGGGACGCGAGCAGTACTTC
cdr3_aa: CASSVDRGREQYF